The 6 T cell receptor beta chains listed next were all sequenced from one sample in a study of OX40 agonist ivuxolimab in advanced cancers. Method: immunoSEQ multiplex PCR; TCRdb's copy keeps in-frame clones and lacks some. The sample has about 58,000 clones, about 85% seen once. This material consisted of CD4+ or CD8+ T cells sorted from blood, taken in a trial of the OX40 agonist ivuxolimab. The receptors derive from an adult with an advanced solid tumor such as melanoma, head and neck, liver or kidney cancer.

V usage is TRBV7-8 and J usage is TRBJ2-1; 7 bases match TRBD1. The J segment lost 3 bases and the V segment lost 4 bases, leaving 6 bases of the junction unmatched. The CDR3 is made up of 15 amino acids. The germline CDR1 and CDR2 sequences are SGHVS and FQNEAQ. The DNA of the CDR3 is TGTGCCAGCAGCTCAAGGGACAGTTACTACAATGAGCAGTTCTTC. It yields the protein CASSSRDSYYNEQFF.

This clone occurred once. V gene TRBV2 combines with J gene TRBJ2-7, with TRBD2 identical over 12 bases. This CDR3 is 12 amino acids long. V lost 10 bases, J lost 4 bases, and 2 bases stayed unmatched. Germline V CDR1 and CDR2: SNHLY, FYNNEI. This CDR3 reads CATGTSGYEQYF. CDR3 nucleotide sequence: TGTGCCACTGGGACTAGCGGGTACGAGCAGTACTTC.

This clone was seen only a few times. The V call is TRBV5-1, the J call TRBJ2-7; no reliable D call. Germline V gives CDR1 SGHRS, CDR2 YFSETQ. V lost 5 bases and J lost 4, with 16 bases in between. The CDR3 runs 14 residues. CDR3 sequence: CASSTYMAGYEQYF. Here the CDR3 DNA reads TGCGCCAGCAGTACGTATATGGCAGGTTACGAGCAGTACTTC.

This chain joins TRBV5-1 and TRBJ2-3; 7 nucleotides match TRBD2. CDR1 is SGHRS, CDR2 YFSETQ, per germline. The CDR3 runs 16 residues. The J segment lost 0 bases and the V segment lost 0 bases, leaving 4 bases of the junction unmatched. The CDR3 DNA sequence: TGCGCCAGCAGCTTGGCCGGTAGCGGGAGCACAGATACGCAGTATTTT. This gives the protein CASSLAGSGSTDTQYF.

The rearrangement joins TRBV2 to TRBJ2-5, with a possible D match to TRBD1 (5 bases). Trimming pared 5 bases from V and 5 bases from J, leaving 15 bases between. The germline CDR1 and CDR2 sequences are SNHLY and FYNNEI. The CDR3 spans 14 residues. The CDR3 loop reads CASSLTGDGETQYF. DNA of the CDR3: TGTGCCAGCAGTCTCACAGGTGATGGGGAGACCCAGTACTTC.

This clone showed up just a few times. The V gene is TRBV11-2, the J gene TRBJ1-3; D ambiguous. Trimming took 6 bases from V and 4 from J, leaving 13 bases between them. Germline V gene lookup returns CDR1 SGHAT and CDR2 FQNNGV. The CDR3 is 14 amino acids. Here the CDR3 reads CASRTPSLGNTIYF. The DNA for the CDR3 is TGTGCCAGCAGGACCCCCTCCTTAGGAAACACCATATATTTT.